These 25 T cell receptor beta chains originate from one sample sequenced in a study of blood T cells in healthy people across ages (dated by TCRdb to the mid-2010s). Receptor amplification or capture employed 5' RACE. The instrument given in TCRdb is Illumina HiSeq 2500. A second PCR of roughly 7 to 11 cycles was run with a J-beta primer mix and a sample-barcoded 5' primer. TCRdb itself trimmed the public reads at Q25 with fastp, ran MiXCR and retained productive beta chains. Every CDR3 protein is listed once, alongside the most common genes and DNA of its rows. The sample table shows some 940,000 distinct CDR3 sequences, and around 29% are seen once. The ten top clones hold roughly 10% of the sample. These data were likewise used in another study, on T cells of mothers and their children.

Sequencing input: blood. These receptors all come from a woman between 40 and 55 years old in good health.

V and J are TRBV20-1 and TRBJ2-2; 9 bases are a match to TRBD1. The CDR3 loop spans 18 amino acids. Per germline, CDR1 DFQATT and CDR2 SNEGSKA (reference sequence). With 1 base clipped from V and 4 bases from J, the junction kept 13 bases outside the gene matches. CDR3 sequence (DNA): TGCAGTGCTAGAGCCCCCTCGACAGGGGGAGTACCCACCGGGGAGCTGTTTTTT. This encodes CSARAPSTGGVPTGELFF.

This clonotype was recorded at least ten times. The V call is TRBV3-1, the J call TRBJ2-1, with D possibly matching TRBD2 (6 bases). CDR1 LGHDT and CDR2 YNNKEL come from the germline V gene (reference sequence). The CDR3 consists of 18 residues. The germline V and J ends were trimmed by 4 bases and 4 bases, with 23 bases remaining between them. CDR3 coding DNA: TGTGCCAGCAGCCGCAGCGATGCCTCGGGGGTCATATACAATGAGCAGTTCTTC. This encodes CASSRSDASGVIYNEQFF.

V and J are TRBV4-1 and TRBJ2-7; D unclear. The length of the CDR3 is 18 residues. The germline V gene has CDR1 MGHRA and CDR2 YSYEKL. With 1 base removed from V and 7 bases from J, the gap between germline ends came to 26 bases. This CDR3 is CASSQVPEHSYSYNEQYF. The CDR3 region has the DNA TGCGCCAGCAGCCAAGTCCCCGAACATTCCTACTCCTACAATGAGCAGTACTTC.

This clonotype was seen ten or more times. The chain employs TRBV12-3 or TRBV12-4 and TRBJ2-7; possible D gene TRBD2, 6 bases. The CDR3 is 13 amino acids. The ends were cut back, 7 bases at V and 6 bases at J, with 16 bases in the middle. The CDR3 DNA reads TGTGCCAGCACCTTGGGACTTGCAGGCGAGCAGTACTTC. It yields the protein CASTLGLAGEQYF.

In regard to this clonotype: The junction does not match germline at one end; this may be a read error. The CDR3 is CASNLLEDTQYF. The DNA for the CDR3 is TGTGCCAGCAATTTATTAGAGGATACGCAGTATTTT. The chain uses TRBV27 and TRBJ2-3; no clear D. The CDR3 is 12 residues long. In germline, CDR1 is MNHEY, CDR2 SMNVEV (reference sequence).

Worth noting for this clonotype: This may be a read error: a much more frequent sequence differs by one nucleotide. CDR3 protein: CAGSYSAGYEQYF. In DNA, the CDR3 is TGTGCCGGCAGTTACTCCGCCGGCTACGAGCAGTACTTC. The gene calls are TRBV6-2 or TRBV6-3 and TRBJ2-7; D remains ambiguous. The CDR3 totals 13 residues. Germline V gene sequence: CDR1 MNHEY, CDR2 SVGEGT.

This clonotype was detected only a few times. In DNA, the CDR3 is TGTGCCAGCAGTTCTGGTCTCCTGAATCAGCCCCAGCATTTT. As protein: CASSSGLLNQPQHF. The chain uses TRBV27 and TRBJ1-5; D gene unclear. The CDR3 spans 14 residues. CDR1 and CDR2 from the germline V gene are MNHEY and SMNVEV (reference sequence). Trimming stripped 4 bases from V and 4 bases from J, with 11 bases between.

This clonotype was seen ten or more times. CDR3: CASSLDRGSDEQFF. In DNA form, the CDR3 reads TGTGCCAGCAGCCTGGATCGGGGTAGCGATGAGCAGTTCTTC. The chain links TRBV11-2 to TRBJ2-1; D perhaps matches TRBD2 (5 bases). The germline V gene has CDR1 SGHAT and CDR2 FQNNGV. V was trimmed by 5 bases and J by 8 bases, leaving 16 bases between them. There are 14 residues in the CDR3.

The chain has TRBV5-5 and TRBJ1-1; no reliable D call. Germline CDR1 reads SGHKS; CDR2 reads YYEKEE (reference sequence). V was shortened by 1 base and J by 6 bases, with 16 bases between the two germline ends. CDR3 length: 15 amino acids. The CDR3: CASSLRGRWYSEAFF. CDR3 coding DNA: TGTGCCAGCAGCTTGCGCGGGCGATGGTATTCTGAAGCTTTCTTT.

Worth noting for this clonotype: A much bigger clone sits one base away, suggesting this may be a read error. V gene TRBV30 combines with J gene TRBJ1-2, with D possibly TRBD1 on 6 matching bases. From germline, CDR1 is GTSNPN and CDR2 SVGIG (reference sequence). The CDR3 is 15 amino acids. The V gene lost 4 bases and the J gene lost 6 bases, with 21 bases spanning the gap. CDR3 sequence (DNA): TGTGCCTGGATGTGGAGGGGGGCTGCGACGGATGGCTACACCTTC. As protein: CAWMWRGAATDGYTF. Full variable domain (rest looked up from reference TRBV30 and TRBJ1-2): SQTIHQWPATLVQPVGSPLSLECTVEGTSNPNLYWYRQAAGRGLQLLFYSVGIGQISSEVPQNLSASRPQDRQFILSSKKLLLSDSGFYLCAWMWRGAATDGYTFGSGTRLTVV.

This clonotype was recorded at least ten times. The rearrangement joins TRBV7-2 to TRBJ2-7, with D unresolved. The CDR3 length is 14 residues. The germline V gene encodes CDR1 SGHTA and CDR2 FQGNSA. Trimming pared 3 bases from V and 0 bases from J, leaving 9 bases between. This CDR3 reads CASSFDRASYEQYF. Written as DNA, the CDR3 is TGTGCCAGCAGCTTTGACCGGGCCTCCTACGAGCAGTACTTC.

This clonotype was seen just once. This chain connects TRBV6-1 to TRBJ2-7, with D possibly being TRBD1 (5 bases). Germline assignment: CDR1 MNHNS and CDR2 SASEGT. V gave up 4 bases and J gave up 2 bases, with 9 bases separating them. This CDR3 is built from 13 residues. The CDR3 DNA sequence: TGTGCCAGCAGTGTGACAGTCACCTACGAGCAGTACTTC. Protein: CASSVTVTYEQYF.

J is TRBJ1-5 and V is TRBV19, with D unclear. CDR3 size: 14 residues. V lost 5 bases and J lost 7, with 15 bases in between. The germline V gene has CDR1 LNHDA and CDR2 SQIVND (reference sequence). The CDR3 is CASSYGGFPQPQHF. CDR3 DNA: TGTGCCAGTAGTTACGGCGGCTTCCCACAGCCCCAGCATTTT.

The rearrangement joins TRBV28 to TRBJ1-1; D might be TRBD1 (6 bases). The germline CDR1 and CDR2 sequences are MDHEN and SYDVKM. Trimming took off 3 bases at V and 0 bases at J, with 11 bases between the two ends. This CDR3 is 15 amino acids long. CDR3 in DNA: TGTGCCAGCAGTTTGAAGGGACACCTGAACACTGAAGCTTTCTTT. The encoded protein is CASSLKGHLNTEAFF.

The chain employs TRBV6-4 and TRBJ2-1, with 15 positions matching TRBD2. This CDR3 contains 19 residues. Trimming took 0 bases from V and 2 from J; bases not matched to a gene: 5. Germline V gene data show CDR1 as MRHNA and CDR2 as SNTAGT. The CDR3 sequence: CASSDSGLAGGPPYNEQFF. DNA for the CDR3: TGTGCCAGCAGTGACTCAGGACTAGCGGGGGGGCCGCCCTACAATGAGCAGTTCTTC.

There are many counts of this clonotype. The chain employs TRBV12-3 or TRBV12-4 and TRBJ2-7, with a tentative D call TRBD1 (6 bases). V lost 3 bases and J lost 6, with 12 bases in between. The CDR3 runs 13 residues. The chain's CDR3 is CASSFAGVGEQYF. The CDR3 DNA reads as TGTGCCAGCAGTTTCGCAGGGGTTGGCGAGCAGTACTTC.

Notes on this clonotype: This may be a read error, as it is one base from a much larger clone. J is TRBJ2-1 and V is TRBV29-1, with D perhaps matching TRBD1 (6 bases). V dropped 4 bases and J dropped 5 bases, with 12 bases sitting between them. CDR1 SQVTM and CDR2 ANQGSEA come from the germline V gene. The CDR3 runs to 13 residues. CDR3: CSVARGAHNEQFF. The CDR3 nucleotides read TGCAGCGTTGCCAGGGGCGCCCACAATGAGCAGTTCTTC.

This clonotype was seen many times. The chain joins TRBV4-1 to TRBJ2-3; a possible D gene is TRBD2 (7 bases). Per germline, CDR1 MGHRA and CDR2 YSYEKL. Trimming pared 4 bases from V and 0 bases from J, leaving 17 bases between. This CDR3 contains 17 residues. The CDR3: CASSPYQRGASTDTQYF. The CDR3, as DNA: TGCGCCAGCAGCCCCTATCAACGGGGGGCTAGCACAGATACGCAGTATTTT.

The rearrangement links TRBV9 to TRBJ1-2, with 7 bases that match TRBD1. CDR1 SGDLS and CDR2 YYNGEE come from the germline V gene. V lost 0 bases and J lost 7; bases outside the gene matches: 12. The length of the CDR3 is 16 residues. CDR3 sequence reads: CASSVAPLTGVAGYTF. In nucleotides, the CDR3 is TGTGCCAGCAGCGTAGCACCCCTCACAGGGGTAGCTGGCTACACCTTC.

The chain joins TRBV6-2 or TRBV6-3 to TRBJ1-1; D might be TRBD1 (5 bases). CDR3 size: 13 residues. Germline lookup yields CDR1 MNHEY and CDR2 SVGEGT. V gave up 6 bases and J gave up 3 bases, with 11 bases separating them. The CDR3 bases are TGTGCCAGCAGCTACAGGCTGTACACTGAAGCTTTCTTT. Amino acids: CASSYRLYTEAFF.

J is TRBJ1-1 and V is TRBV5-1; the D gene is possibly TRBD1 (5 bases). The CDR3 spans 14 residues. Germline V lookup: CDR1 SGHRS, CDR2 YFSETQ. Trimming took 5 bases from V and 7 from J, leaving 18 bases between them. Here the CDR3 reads CASRGEETRHEAFF. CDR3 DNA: TGCGCCAGCAGGGGGGAAGAAACCCGACATGAAGCTTTCTTT.

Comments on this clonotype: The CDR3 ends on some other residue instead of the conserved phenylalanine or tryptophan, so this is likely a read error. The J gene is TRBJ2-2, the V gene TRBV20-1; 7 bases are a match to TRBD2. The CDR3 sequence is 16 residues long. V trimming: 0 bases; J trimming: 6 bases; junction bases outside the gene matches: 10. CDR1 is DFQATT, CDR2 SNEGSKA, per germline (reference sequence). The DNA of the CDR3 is TGCAGTGCTAGAGATCCCGGCGGGGGTAGGCCCGGGGAGCTGTTTGTT. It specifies CSARDPGGGRPGELFV.

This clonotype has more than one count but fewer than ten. The CDR3, as DNA: TGTGCCAGCAGCTTACAACTAGCGGGCCCGGGGTTTGAGCAGTTCTTC. Its translation: CASSLQLAGPGFEQFF. The rearrangement links TRBV5-6 to TRBJ2-1, with TRBD2 matching 9 bases. The CDR3 length is 16 residues. Trimming removed 2 bases from V and 9 bases from J; junction bases left unmatched: 12. The germline gives CDR1 SGHDT, CDR2 YYEEEE.

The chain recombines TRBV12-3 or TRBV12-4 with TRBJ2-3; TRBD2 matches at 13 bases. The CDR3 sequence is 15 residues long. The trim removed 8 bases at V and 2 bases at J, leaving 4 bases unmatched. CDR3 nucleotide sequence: TGTGCCAGCTGGGGACTAGCGGGGAACACAGATACGCAGTATTTT. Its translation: CASWGLAGNTDTQYF.

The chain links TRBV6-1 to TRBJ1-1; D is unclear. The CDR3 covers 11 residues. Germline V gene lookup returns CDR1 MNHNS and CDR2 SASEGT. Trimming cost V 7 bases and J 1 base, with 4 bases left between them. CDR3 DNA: TGTGCCAGCATGAGGAACACTGAAGCTTTCTTT. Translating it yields CASMRNTEAFF.